A selection of T cell receptor beta chains follows, all from one sample in a study of shared clonotypes between healthy human individuals. Some clones are missing from TCRdb's copy, which holds only in-frame ones; the method was immunoSEQ multiplex PCR. This sample has 2 million to 2.5 million clones, with approximately 94% found just once. The sequencing input was naive CD4+ T cells from PBMCs. These TCRs come from a man younger than 35 in good health. Some clones in this sample may be carry-over from other donors' samples. Both conserved end residues are part of each CDR3. The D gene is left open where the match is weak. Expanded clones get a size class; other rows say once, few or many, or leave the size out.

size	D	V	J	CDR3	DNA
.	.	TRBV5-1	TRBJ2-5	CASSFLVGFQETQYF	TGCGCCAGCAGTTTTTTAGTGGGGTTCCAAGAGACCCAGTACTTC
once	TRBD2	TRBV18	TRBJ2-1	CASSPQTSGSLNEQFF	TGTGCCAGCTCACCTCAGACTAGCGGGAGTCTCAATGAGCAGTTCTTC
.	TRBD1	TRBV9	TRBJ2-5	CASSVAGGETQYF	TGTGCCAGCAGCGTAGCAGGGGGAGAGACCCAGTACTTC
.	.	TRBV4-2	TRBJ1-2	CASSPPHVTGKNYGYTF	TGTGCCAGCAGCCCCCCCCATGTTACGGGAAAGAACTATGGCTACACCTTC
.	.	TRBV28	TRBJ1-1	CASRVSQGTTLNTEAFF	TGTGCCAGCAGGGTTAGTCAGGGGACCACCTTGAACACTGAAGCTTTCTTT
.	.	TRBV2	TRBJ1-2	CASNQGEARYTF	TGTGCCAGCAACCAGGGAGAGGCTCGCTACACCTTC
few	TRBD1	TRBV9	TRBJ1-1	CASSLLGQGNTEAFF	TGTGCCAGCAGCCTCCTTGGACAGGGGAACACTGAAGCTTTCTTT
.	TRBD1	TRBV28	TRBJ2-1	CASSYIGTGGLNEQFF	TGTGCCAGCAGCTACATCGGGACAGGGGGCTTGAATGAGCAGTTCTTC
.	TRBD2	TRBV6-4	TRBJ2-7	CASSEAAGVPYEQYF	TGTGCCAGCAGCGAGGCAGCGGGAGTCCCCTACGAGCAGTACTTC
few	.	TRBV10-1	TRBJ1-1	CASSNYGDTEAFF	TGCGCCAGCAGTAACTACGGGGACACTGAAGCTTTCTTT
.	.	TRBV29-1	TRBJ2-3	CSAEGGTDTQYF	TGCAGCGCCGAAGGGGGGACAGATACGCAGTATTTT
.	TRBD2	TRBV5-1	TRBJ2-1	CASGSSGTSLYNEQFF	TGCGCCAGCGGGTCGTCCGGGACTAGCTTATACAATGAGCAGTTCTTC
.	.	TRBV6-5	TRBJ1-2	CASSRTIPGHDGYTF	TGTGCCAGCAGTCGGACGATTCCGGGACACGATGGCTACACCTTC
once	.	TRBV5-4	TRBJ2-1	CASSLTSTVKFF	TGTGCCAGCAGCTTGACCTCGACAGTAAAATTCTTC
once	.	TRBV18	TRBJ2-5	CASSPPSRAETQYF	TGTGCCAGCTCACCACCGTCCAGGGCAGAGACCCAGTACTTC
.	TRBD2	TRBV2	TRBJ2-2	CASSPSGLAGVAGELFF	TGTGCCAGCAGCCCATCCGGACTAGCGGGAGTTGCCGGGGAGCTGTTTTTT
.	.	TRBV27	TRBJ1-2	CASSFADTADGYTF	TGTGCCAGCAGTTTCGCGGACACGGCAGATGGCTACACCTTC